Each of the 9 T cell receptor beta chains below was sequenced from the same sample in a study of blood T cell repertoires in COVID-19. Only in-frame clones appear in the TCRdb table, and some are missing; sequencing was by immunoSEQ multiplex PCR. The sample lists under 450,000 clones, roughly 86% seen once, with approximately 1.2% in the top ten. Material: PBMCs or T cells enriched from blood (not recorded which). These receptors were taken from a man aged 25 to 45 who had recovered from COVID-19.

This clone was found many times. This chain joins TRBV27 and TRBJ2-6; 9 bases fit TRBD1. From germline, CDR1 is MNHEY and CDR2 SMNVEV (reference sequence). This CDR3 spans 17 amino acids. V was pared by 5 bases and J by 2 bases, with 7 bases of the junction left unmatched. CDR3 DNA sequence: TGTGCCAGCAGTCCCGGACAGGGGAAAGCTGGGGCCAACGTCCTGACTTTC. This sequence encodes CASSPGQGKAGANVLTF. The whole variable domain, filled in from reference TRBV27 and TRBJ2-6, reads EAQVTQNPRYLITVTGKKLTVTCSQNMNHEYMSWYRQDPGLGLRQIYYSMNVEVTDKGDVPEGYKVSRKEKRNFPLILESPSPNQTSLYFCASSPGQGKAGANVLTFGAGSRLTVL.

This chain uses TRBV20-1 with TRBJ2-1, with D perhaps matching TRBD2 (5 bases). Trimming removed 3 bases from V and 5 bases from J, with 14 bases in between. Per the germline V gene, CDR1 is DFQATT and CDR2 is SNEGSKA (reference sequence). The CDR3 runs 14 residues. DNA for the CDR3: TGCAGTGCTAGTTCCTGGAGGTCCGACAATGAGCAGTTCTTC. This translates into CSASSWRSDNEQFF.

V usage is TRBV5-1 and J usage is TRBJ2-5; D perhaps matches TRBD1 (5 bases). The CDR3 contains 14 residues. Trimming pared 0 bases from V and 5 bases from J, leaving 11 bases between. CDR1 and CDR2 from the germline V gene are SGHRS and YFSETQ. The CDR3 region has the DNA TGCGCCAGCAGCTTGGAGCCAGGGTGGGAGACCCAGTACTTC. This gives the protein CASSLEPGWETQYF. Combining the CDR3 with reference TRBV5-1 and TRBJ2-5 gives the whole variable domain KAGVTQTPRYLIKTRGQQVTLSCSPISGHRSVSWYQQTPGQGLQFLFEYFSETQRNKGNFPGRFSGRQFSNSRSEMNVSTLELGDSALYLCASSLEPGWETQYFGPGTRLLVL.

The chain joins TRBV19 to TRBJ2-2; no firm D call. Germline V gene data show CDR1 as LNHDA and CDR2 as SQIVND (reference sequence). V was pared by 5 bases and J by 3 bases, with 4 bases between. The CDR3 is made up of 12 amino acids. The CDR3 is CASSPYTGELFF. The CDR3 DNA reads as TGTGCCAGTAGTCCCTACACCGGGGAGCTGTTTTTT.

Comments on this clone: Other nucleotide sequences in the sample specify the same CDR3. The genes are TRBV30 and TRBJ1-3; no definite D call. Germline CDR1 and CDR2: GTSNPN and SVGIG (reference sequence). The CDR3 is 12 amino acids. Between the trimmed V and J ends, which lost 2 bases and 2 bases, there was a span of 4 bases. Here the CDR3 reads CAWSPTGNTIYF. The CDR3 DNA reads TGTGCCTGGAGTCCTACTGGAAACACCATATATTTT. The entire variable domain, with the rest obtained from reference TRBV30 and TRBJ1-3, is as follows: SQTIHQWPATLVQPVGSPLSLECTVEGTSNPNLYWYRQAAGRGLQLLFYSVGIGQISSEVPQNLSASRPQDRQFILSSKKLLLSDSGFYLCAWSPTGNTIYFGEGSWLTVV.

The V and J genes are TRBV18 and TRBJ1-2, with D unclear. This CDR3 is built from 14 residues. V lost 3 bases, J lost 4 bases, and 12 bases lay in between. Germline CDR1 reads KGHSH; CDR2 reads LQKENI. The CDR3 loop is CASSPQRDIYGYTF. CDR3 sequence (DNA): TGTGCCAGCTCACCCCAAAGAGATATCTATGGCTACACCTTC.

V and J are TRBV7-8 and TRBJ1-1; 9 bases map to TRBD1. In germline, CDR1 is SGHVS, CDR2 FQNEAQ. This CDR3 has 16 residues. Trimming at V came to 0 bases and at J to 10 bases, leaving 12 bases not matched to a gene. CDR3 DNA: TGTGCCAGCAGCTTAGCCACAGGGGGCGTAGTGGGCCGAGCTTTCTTT. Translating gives CASSLATGGVVGRAFF.

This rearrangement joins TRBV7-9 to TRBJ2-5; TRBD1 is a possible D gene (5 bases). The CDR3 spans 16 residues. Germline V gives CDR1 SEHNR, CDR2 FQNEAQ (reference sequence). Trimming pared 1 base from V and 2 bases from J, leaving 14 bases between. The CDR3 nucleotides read TGTGCCAGCAGCTTAGGCCCAGGGAATATACAAGAGACCCAGTACTTC. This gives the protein CASSLGPGNIQETQYF. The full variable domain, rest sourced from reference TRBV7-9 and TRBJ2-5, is DTGVSQNPRHKITKRGQNVTFRCDPISEHNRLYWYRQTLGQGPEFLTYFQNEAQLEKSRLLSDRFSAERPKGSFSTLEIQRTEQGDSAMYLCASSLGPGNIQETQYFGPGTRLLVL.

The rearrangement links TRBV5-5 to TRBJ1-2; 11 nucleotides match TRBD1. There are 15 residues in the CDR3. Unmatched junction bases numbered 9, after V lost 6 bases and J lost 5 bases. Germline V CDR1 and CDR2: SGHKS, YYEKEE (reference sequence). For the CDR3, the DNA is TGTGCCAGCATCCTCAGCCGGGACAGGGGGTATGGCTACACCTTC. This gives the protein CASILSRDRGYGYTF. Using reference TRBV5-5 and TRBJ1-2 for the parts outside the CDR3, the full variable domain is DAGVTQSPTHLIKTRGQQVTLRCSPISGHKSVSWYQQVLGQGPQFIFQYYEKEERGRGNFPDRFSARQFPNYSSELNVNALLLGDSALYLCASILSRDRGYGYTFGSGTRLTVV.